A single T cell receptor beta chain is shown here with its context. Germline V gene sequence: CDR1 LNHDA, CDR2 SQIVND (reference sequence). The CDR3 spans 19 residues. Trimming cost V 1 base and J 0 bases, with 21 bases left between them. Assay used: immunoSEQ multiplex PCR; TCRdb lists only in-frame clones, some missing. The sample shows 200,000 to 300,000 clones, around 88% of them seen only once. These data originate in a study of blood T cell repertoires in COVID-19. About the study: Donors in the United States, Italy and Spain gave samples during acute or convalescent COVID-19. PBMCs, B-cell-depleted T cells, or T cells provided the cDNA or gDNA that made up the material.

The sample consisted of peripheral blood. The origin of this receptor is a man aged 25-45 years with active or convalescent COVID-19. The chain uses TRBV19 and TRBJ1-1; D possibly corresponds to TRBD1 (5 bases). As DNA, the CDR3 is TGTGCCAGTAGTATAGTTTTGCGGACATATTCTAAGGTGAACACTGAAGCTTTCTTT. Amino acid sequence: CASSIVLRTYSKVNTEAFF.